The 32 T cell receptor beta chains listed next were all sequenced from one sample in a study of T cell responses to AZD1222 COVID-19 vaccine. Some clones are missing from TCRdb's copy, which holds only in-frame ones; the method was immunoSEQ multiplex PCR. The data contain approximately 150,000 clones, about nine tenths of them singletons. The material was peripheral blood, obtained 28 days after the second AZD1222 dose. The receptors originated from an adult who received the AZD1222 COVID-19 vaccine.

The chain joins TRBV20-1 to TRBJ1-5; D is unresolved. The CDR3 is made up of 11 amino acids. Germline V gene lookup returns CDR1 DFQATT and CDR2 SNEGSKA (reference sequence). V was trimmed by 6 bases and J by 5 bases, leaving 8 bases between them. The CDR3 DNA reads TGCAGTGCCCATCGTGATCAGCCCCAGCATTTT. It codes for CSAHRDQPQHF.

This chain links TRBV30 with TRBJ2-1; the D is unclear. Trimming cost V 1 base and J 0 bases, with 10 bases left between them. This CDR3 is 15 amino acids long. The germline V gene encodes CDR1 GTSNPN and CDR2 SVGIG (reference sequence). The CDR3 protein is CAWSGPGRSYNEQFF. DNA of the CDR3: TGTGCCTGGAGTGGACCCGGTCGCTCCTACAATGAGCAGTTCTTC. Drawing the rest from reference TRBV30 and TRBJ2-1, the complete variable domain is SQTIHQWPATLVQPVGSPLSLECTVEGTSNPNLYWYRQAAGRGLQLLFYSVGIGQISSEVPQNLSASRPQDRQFILSSKKLLLSDSGFYLCAWSGPGRSYNEQFFGPGTRLTVL.

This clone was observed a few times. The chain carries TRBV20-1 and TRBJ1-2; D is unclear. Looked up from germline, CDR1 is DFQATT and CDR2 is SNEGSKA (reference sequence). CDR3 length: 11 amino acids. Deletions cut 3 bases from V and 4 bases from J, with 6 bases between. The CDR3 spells CSARWGYGYTF. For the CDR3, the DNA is TGCAGTGCTAGGTGGGGCTATGGCTACACCTTC.

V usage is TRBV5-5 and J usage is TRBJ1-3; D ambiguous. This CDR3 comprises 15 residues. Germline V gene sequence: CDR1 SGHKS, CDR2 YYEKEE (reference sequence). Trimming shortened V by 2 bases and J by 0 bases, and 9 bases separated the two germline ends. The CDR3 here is CASSFGRPSGNTIYF. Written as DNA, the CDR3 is TGTGCCAGCAGCTTTGGTCGGCCCTCTGGAAACACCATATATTTT.

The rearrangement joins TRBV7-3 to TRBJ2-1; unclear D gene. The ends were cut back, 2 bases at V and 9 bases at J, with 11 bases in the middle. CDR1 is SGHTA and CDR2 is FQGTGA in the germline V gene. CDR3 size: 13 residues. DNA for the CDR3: TGTGCCAGCAGCTTATCCAACAGTCCTGAGCAGTTCTTC. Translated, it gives CASSLSNSPEQFF. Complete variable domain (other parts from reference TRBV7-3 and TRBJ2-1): GAGVSQTPSNKVTEKGKYVELRCDPISGHTALYWYRQSLGQGPEFLIYFQGTGAADDSGLPNDRFFAVRPEGSVSTLKIQRTERGDSAVYLCASSLSNSPEQFFGPGTRLTVL.

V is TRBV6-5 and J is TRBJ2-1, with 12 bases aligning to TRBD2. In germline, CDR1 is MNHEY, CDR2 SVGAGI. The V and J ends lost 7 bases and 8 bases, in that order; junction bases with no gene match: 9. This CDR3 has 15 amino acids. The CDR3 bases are TGTGCCAGCACCCCGCTAGCGGGGGGGATGGATGAGCAGTTCTTC. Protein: CASTPLAGGMDEQFF.

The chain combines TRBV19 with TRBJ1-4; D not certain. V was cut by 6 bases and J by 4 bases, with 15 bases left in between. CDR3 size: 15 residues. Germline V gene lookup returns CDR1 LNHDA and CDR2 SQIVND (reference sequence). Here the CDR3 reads CASSPRTSGNEKLFF. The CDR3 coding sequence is TGTGCCAGTAGCCCGCGTACGAGTGGTAATGAAAAACTGTTTTTT.

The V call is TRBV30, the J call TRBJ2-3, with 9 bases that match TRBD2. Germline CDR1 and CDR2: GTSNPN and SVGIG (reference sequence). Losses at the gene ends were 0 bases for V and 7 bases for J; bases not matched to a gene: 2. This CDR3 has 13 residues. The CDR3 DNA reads TGTGCCTGGAGTGTAGCGGGGGGAAATACGCAGTATTTT. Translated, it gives CAWSVAGGNTQYF.

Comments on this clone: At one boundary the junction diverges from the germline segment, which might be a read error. Written as DNA, the CDR3 is TGTGCCAGTGGGGACGCAGCCCAAAACATTCAGTACTTC. Residues: CASGDAAQNIQYF. The V gene is TRBV27, the J gene TRBJ2-4; D possibly uses TRBD1 or TRBD2 (5 bases each). The CDR3 consists of 13 residues. CDR1 MNHEY and CDR2 SMNVEV come from the germline V gene (reference sequence).

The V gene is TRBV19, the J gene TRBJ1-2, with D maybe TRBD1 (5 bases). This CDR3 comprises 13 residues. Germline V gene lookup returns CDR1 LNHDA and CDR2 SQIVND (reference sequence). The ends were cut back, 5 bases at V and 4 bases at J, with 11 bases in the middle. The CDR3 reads CASSSQGGYGYTF. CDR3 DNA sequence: TGTGCCAGTAGTTCTCAGGGCGGCTATGGCTACACCTTC.

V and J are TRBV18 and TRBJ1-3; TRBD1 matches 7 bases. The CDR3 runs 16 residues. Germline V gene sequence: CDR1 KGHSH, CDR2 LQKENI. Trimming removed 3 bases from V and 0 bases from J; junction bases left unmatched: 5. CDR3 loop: CASSPPGQNSGNTIYF. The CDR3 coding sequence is TGTGCCAGCTCACCGCCGGGACAGAACTCTGGAAACACCATATATTTT.

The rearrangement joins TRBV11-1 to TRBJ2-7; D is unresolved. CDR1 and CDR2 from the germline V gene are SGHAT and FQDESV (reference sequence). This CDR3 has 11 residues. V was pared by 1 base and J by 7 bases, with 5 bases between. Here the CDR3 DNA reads TGTGCCAGCAGCTTAGAGCAGGAGCAGTACTTC. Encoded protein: CASSLEQEQYF.

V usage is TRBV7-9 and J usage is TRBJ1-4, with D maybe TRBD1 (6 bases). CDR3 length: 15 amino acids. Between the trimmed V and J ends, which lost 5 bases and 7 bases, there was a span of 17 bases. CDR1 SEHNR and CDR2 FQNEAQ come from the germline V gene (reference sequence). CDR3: CASSPTGIVREKLFF. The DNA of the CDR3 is TGTGCCAGCAGCCCAACAGGGATAGTACGTGAAAAACTGTTTTTT.

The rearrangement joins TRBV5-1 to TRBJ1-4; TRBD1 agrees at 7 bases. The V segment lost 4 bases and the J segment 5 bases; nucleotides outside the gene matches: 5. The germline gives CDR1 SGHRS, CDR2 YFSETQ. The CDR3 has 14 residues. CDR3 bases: TGCGCCAGCAGCCCCGACAGGGCCAATGAAAAACTGTTTTTT. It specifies CASSPDRANEKLFF.

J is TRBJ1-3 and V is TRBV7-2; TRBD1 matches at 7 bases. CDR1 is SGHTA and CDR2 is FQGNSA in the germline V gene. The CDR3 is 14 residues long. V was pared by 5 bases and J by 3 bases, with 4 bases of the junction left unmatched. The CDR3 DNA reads TGTGCCAGCAGCCTACAGGGGCTTGGAAACACCATATATTTT. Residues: CASSLQGLGNTIYF.

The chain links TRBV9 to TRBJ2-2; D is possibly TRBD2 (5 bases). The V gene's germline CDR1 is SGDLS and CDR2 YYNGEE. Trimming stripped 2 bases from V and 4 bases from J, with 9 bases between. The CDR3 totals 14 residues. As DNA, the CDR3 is TGTGCCAGCAGCGTGGACTTATCCACCGGGGAGCTGTTTTTT. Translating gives CASSVDLSTGELFF.

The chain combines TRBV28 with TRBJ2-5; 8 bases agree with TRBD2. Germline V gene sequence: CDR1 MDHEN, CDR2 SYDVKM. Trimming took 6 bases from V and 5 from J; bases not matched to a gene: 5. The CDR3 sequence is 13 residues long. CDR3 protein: CASSPGGRETQYF. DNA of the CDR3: TGTGCCAGCAGCCCGGGGGGGAGGGAGACCCAGTACTTC.

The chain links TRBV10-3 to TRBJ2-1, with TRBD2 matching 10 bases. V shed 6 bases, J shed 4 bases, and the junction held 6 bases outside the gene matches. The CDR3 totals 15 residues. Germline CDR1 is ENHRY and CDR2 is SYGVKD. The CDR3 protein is CAIRDSGGEYNEQFF. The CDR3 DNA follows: TGTGCCATCAGAGACAGCGGGGGGGAATACAATGAGCAGTTCTTC.

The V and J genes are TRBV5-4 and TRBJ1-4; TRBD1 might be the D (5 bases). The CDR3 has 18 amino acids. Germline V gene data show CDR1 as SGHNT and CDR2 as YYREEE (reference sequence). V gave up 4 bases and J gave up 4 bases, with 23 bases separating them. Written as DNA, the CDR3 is TGTGCCAGCAGCAACCGACCTCCAGGGAGGCGAGATAATGAAAAACTGTTTTTT. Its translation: CASSNRPPGRRDNEKLFF.

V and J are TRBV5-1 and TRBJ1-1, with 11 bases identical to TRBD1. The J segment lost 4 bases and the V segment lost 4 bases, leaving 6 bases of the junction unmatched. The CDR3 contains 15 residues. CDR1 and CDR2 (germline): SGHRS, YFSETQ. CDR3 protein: CASSIGTGGSTEAFF. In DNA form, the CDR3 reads TGCGCCAGCAGCATTGGGACAGGGGGGAGCACTGAAGCTTTCTTT.

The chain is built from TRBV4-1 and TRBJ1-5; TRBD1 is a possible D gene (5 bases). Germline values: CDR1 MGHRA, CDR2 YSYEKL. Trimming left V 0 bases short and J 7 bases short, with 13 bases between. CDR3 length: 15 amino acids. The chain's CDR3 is CASSQERQGNQPQHF. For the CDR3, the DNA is TGCGCCAGCAGCCAAGAGCGGCAGGGTAACCAGCCCCAGCATTTT.

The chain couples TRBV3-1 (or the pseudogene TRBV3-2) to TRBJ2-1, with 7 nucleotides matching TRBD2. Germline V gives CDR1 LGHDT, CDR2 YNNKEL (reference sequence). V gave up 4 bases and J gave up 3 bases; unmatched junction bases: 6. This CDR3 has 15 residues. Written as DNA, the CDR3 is TGTGCCAGCAGCCCGAGACTAGCCTTCTACAATGAGCAGTTCTTC. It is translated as CASSPRLAFYNEQFF.

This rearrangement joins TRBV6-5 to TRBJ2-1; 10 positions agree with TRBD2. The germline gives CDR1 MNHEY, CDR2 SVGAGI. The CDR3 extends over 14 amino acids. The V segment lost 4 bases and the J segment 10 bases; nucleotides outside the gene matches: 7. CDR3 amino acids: CASSLQRGGREQFF. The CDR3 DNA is TGTGCCAGCAGTTTACAGCGGGGGGGCCGGGAGCAGTTCTTC.

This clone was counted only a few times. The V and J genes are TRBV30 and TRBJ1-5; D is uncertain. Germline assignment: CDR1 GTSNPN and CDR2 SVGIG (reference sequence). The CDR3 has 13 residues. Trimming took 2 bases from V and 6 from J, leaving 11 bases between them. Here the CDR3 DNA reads TGTGCCTGGAGTATTCTGGGAGTTCAGCCCCAGCATTTT. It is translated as CAWSILGVQPQHF.

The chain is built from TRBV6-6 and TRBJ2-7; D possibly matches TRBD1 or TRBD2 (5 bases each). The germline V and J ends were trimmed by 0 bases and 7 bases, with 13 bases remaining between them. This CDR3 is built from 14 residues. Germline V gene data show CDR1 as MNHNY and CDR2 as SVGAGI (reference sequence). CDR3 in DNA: TGTGCCAGCAGTTACTCGACGGGACCCGAGGAGCAGTACTTC. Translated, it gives CASSYSTGPEEQYF.

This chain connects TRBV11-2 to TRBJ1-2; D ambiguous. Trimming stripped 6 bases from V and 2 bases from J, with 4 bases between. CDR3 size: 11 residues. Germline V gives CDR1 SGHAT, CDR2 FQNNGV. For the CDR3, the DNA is TGTGCCAGCAGTGAAAACTATGGCTACACCTTC. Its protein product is CASSENYGYTF.

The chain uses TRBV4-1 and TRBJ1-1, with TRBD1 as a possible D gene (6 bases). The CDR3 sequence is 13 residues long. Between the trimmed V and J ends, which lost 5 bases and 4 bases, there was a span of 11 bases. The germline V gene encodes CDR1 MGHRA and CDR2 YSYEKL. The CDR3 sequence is CASSTHRATEAFF. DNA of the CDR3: TGCGCCAGCAGCACCCACAGGGCCACTGAAGCTTTCTTT.

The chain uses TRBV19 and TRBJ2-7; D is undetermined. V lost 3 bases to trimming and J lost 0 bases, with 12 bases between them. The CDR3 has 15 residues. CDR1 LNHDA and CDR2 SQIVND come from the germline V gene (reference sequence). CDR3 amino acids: CASSIRKGLSYEQYF. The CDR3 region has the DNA TGTGCCAGTAGTATCCGGAAGGGTCTCTCCTACGAGCAGTACTTC.

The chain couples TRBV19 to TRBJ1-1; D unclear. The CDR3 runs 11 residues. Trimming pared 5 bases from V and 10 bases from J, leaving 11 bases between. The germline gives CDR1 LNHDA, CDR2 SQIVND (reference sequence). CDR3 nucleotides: TGTGCCAGTAGTTCAGAACATAGAGCTTTCTTT. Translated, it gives CASSSEHRAFF.

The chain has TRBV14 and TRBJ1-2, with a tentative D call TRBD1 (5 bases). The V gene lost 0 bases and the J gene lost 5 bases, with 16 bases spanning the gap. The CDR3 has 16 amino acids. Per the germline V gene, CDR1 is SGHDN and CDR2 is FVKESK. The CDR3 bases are TGTGCCAGCAGCCAAGATCTTATGGGACGGGAATATGGCTACACCTTC. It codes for CASSQDLMGREYGYTF.

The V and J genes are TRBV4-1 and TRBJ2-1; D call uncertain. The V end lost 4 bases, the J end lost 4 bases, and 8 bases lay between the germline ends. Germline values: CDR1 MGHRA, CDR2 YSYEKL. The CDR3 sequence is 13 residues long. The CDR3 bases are TGCGCCAGCAGCCTGGCGGAATACAATGAGCAGTTCTTC. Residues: CASSLAEYNEQFF.

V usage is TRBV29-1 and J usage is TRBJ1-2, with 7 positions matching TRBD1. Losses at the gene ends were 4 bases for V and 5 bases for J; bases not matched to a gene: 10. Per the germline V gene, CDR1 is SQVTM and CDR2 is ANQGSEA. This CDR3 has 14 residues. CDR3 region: CSVGVDRATYGYTF. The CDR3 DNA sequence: TGCAGCGTTGGGGTTGACAGGGCAACTTATGGCTACACCTTC.